Each of the 6 T cell receptor beta chains below was sequenced from the same sample in a study of beta chain features in type 1 diabetes. The entirety of the isolated RNA underwent reverse transcription, so expressed TCRB transcripts were sequenced. Libraries were prepared by immunoSEQ multiplex PCR; TCRdb keeps only in-frame clonotypes and omits some of them. Counted here are 110,000 or so clones, 40% occurring once; the ten biggest clones make up over 0.065%. Sequencing was carried out using stem cell memory CD4+ T cells from blood. The receptors were gathered from a woman aged 18 to 35 in good health.

The chain joins TRBV4-2 to TRBJ2-5; 12 nucleotides match TRBD2. The germline V gene encodes CDR1 LGHNA and CDR2 YNFKEQ. Losses at the gene ends were 4 bases for V and 5 bases for J; bases not matched to a gene: 17. The CDR3 runs 19 residues. This CDR3 is CASSPLRLAGANSLETQYF. CDR3 DNA: TGTGCCAGCAGCCCACTCCGACTAGCGGGAGCTAACTCGTTGGAGACCCAGTACTTC.

The chain uses TRBV19 and TRBJ2-1; 10 bases fit TRBD2. CDR3 size: 16 residues. Per the germline V gene, CDR1 is LNHDA and CDR2 is SQIVND (reference sequence). V lost 4 bases, J lost 7 bases, and 10 bases stayed unmatched. The CDR3, as DNA: TGTGCCAGTAGTACCACCCGAGCGGGAGGGGTAAATGAGCAGTTCTTC. It translates to CASSTTRAGGVNEQFF.

J is TRBJ1-2 and V is TRBV7-9; D might be TRBD1 (6 bases). From germline, CDR1 is SEHNR and CDR2 FQNEAQ (reference sequence). Trimming stripped 5 bases from V and 8 bases from J, with 18 bases between. The CDR3 length is 14 residues. Here the CDR3 DNA reads TGTGCCAGCAGCATCGCGGACAGATTCGTAGGCTACACCTTC. It is translated as CASSIADRFVGYTF.

CDR3: CSVVPGQGTHEQYF. The CDR3 bases are TGCAGCGTTGTACCGGGACAGGGGACCCACGAGCAGTACTTC. The rearrangement joins TRBV29-1 to TRBJ2-7; 10 bases match TRBD1. The germline V gene encodes CDR1 SQVTM and CDR2 ANQGSEA. V was clipped by 4 bases and J by 5 bases; unmatched bases: 8. The CDR3 runs 14 residues.

This clone was counted once. The chain has TRBV18 and TRBJ2-7; possible D gene TRBD1, 6 bases. Germline CDR1 and CDR2: KGHSH and LQKENI. Between the trimmed V and J ends, which lost 3 bases and 4 bases, there was a span of 16 bases. This CDR3 is 15 amino acids long. The CDR3 here is CASSPQGQSYYEQYF. Here the CDR3 DNA reads TGTGCCAGCTCACCGCAAGGACAGTCCTATTACGAGCAGTACTTC.

J is TRBJ2-7 and V is TRBV15; weak D call: TRBD1 (5 bases). V gave up 0 bases and J gave up 6 bases, with 6 bases separating them. Germline CDR1 and CDR2: LNHNV and YYDKDF (reference sequence). This CDR3 spans 12 amino acids. Here the CDR3 reads CATSRDRGEQYF. DNA for the CDR3: TGTGCCACCAGCAGAGATAGGGGCGAGCAGTACTTC.